The 15 T cell receptor beta chains presented below share a single source sample, sequenced in a study of T cell repertoires in cytomegalovirus infection (dated by TCRdb to 2018 to 2020). Instrument used: Illumina HiSeq 1500. TCRdb handled the public reads itself, with Q25 trimming in fastp and clone calling in MiXCR, and kept productive beta chains. Identical CDR3 proteins give one entry, which carries the most common genes and DNA. The sample table records a few hundred thousand distinct CDR3 sequences; 22% of these occur just once. The biggest ten clones account for 15% to 20% of the sample. Sequencing used CD8+ T cells from PBMCs. The receptors stem from a human donor in good health (CMV status not recorded). Some clones in this sample may be carry-over from other donors' samples.

The table lists this clonotype with many counts. The chain combines TRBV7-8 with TRBJ2-7; possibly TRBD1 for D (5 bases). CDR3 length: 12 residues. Deletions cut 5 bases from V and 7 bases from J, with 12 bases between. CDR1 is SGHVS and CDR2 is FQNEAQ in the germline V gene. CDR3 bases: TGTGCCAGCAGCCTCAGCCCAGGGGAGCAGTACTTC. Its translation is CASSLSPGEQYF.

The count of this clonotype is one. This chain connects TRBV12-3 or TRBV12-4 to TRBJ1-3; D might be TRBD1 (5 bases). This CDR3 is 16 amino acids long. V gave up 2 bases and J gave up 0 bases, with 11 bases separating them. CDR3 sequence: CASSLNRHVSGNTIYF. For the CDR3, the DNA is TGTGCCAGCAGTTTAAACAGGCACGTCTCTGGAAACACCATATATTTT.

This clonotype was detected many times. The CDR3 loop reads CASSLPASSTSGGHNEQFF. CDR3 nucleotides: TGTGCCAGCAGCTTACCAGCGTCTTCGACTAGCGGGGGCCACAATGAGCAGTTCTTC. The V and J genes are TRBV7-8 and TRBJ2-1, with 12 bases aligning to TRBD2. The CDR3 has 19 amino acids. The ends lost 2 bases at V and 5 bases at J; junction bases unmatched: 13. CDR1 is SGHVS and CDR2 is FQNEAQ in the germline V gene.

The chain uses TRBV2 and TRBJ1-5, with D uncertain. Germline-derived CDR1 and CDR2 are SNHLY and FYNNEI. Trimming left V 4 bases short and J 1 base short, with 5 bases between. The CDR3 runs to 13 residues. CDR3 DNA sequence: TGTGCCAGCAGTGGTAACAGCAATCAGCCCCAGCATTTT. This sequence encodes CASSGNSNQPQHF.

This chain uses TRBV29-1 with TRBJ2-2; D remains unclear. V gave up 6 bases and J gave up 4 bases, with 9 bases separating them. From germline, CDR1 is SQVTM and CDR2 ANQGSEA. The CDR3 spans 12 residues. The CDR3, as DNA: TGCAGCGTGGCCTCGGGCACCGGGGAGCTGTTTTTT. This translates into CSVASGTGELFF.

This clonotype was recorded a few times. V usage is TRBV20-1 and J usage is TRBJ1-1; D remains unclear. Between the trimmed V and J ends, which lost 0 bases and 10 bases, there was a span of 12 bases. This CDR3 has 12 residues. Germline CDR1 and CDR2: DFQATT and SNEGSKA (reference sequence). In nucleotides, the CDR3 is TGCAGTGCTAGAGATGTGGCAGGTCTAGCTTTCTTT. Its protein is CSARDVAGLAFF.

V and J are TRBV7-9 and TRBJ2-7; TRBD1 might be the D (6 bases). The length of the CDR3 is 14 residues. CDR1 and CDR2 (germline): SEHNR, FQNEAQ (reference sequence). V lost 2 bases and J lost 2, with 10 bases in between. The CDR3 region has the DNA TGTGCCAGCAGCTTACAGGGGTCGCCCTACGAGCAGTACTTC. Amino acids: CASSLQGSPYEQYF.

In its sample, this clonotype was seen many times. The chain uses TRBV7-2 and TRBJ1-3; no reliable D call. CDR3 length: 13 amino acids. Per the germline V gene, CDR1 is SGHTA and CDR2 is FQGNSA. The V gene lost 6 bases and the J gene lost 4 bases, with 10 bases spanning the gap. DNA of the CDR3: TGTGCCAGCAGTCCAGACTACGGAAACACCATATATTTT. It yields the protein CASSPDYGNTIYF. Looking up the rest from reference TRBV7-2 and TRBJ1-3 gives the full variable domain: GAGVSQSPSNKVTEKGKDVELRCDPISGHTALYWYRQSLGQGLEFLIYFQGNSAPDKSGLPSDRFSAERTGGSVSTLTIQRTQQEDSAVYLCASSPDYGNTIYFGEGSWLTVV.

Comment on this clonotype: Being one base from a much bigger clone, this may be a read error. The chain has TRBV7-2 and TRBJ1-6; 8 bases match TRBD1. The CDR3 length is 16 residues. CDR1 and CDR2 from the germline V gene are SGHTA and FQGNSA. CDR3 residues: CANSTGQGRLDSPLHF. The CDR3 nucleotides are TGTGCCAACAGCACCGGACAGGGTCGGTTAGATTCACCCCTCCACTTT.

This chain links TRBV28 with TRBJ1-1; maybe TRBD1 (5 bases). Trimming removed 5 bases from V and 4 bases from J, with 20 bases in between. This CDR3 contains 16 residues. Germline V lookup: CDR1 MDHEN, CDR2 SYDVKM. CDR3 sequence reads: CASSVPGPPVGTEAFF. CDR3 DNA: TGTGCCAGCAGTGTCCCGGGACCCCCGGTCGGCACTGAAGCTTTCTTT.

This clonotype was detected a few times. The CDR3 bases are TGCAGTGCCTCGGAGGGCACCTATAATTCACCCCTCCACTTT. This codes for CSASEGTYNSPLHF. The rearrangement links TRBV20-1 to TRBJ1-6, with no clear D. V shed 6 bases and J shed 2 bases, with 11 bases lying between them. The CDR3 is 14 amino acids. In germline, CDR1 is DFQATT, CDR2 SNEGSKA (reference sequence).

The chain carries TRBV6-8 and TRBJ2-5, with D tentatively TRBD2 (6 bases). This CDR3 has 16 amino acids. Germline V CDR1 and CDR2: MNHGY, SAAAGT. The V and J ends lost 0 bases and 5 bases respectively, with 16 bases between them. DNA of the CDR3: TGTGCCAGCAGTTACTCGATTTCAGGGAGGTTGGAGACCCAGTACTTC. It translates to CASSYSISGRLETQYF.

Only a few counts were recorded for this clonotype. The chain links TRBV6-8 to TRBJ1-6; no firm D call. Germline V gene data show CDR1 as MNHGY and CDR2 as SAAAGT. The CDR3 extends over 16 amino acids. Deletions cut 2 bases from V and 7 bases from J, with 15 bases between. The CDR3 protein is CASSYLYPSANSPLHF. In nucleotides, the CDR3 is TGTGCCAGCAGTTACCTCTATCCCAGCGCGAATTCACCCCTCCACTTT.

V usage is TRBV2 and J usage is TRBJ1-2; 7 nucleotides line up with TRBD1. The CDR3 sequence is 17 residues long. The germline V gene encodes CDR1 SNHLY and CDR2 FYNNEI. With 0 bases clipped from V and 8 bases from J, the junction kept 15 bases outside the gene matches. In DNA form, the CDR3 reads TGTGCCAGCAGTGAAGCGCTTCTAGGGGGCCCTCAAGCGGGCTACACCTTC. Translating it yields CASSEALLGGPQAGYTF.

The chain links TRBV27 to TRBJ2-7; 9 bases map to TRBD1. The CDR3 is 14 amino acids. The V gene's germline CDR1 is MNHEY and CDR2 SMNVEV (reference sequence). With 5 bases clipped from V and 5 bases from J, the junction kept 7 bases outside the gene matches. The CDR3 DNA is TGTGCCAGCAGTATTAGGACAGGGGTTAACGAGCAGTACTTC. Its translation: CASSIRTGVNEQYF.